This T cell receptor beta chain originates from a study of blood T cell repertoires in COVID-19. Using immunoSEQ multiplex PCR, the repertoire was profiled, and TCRdb retains in-frame clones only, with some absent. The data contain about 300,000 clones, roughly 85% of them singletons. Material for sequencing was PBMCs or T cells enriched from blood (not recorded which). The TCR comes from a man between 25 and 39 years old who had recovered from COVID-19.

CDR3 sequence: CASSRDRGNEQFF. For the CDR3, the DNA is TGTGCCAGCTCGCGGGACCGGGGCAATGAGCAGTTCTTC. The chain links TRBV18 to TRBJ2-1; weak D call: TRBD2 (6 bases). Germline V CDR1 and CDR2: KGHSH, LQKENI. The CDR3 spans 13 residues. V lost 6 bases and J 6 bases, leaving 12 bases between the germline ends.